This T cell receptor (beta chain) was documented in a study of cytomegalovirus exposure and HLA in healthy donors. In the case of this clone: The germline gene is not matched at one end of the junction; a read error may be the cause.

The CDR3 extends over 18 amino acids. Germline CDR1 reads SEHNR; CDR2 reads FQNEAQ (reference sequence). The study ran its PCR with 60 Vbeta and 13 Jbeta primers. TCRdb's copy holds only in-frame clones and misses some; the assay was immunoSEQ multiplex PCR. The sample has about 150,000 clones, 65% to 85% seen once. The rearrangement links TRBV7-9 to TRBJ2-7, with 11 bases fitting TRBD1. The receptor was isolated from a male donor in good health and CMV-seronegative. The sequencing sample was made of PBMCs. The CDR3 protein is CSSSARDRGFQFNYEQYF. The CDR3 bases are TGTTCCAGCAGCGCCCGGGACAGGGGGTTCCAATTTAATTACGAGCAGTACTTC.